One sample yielded the 3 T cell receptor beta chains listed below, sequenced in a study of vaccination and CD4 T cells after COVID-19. The sample's time point: late sampling 161 to 241 days after vaccination in three convalescent patients. The treatment is: approximately nine-day PBMC culture with coronavirus spike peptide pools or control peptides (ViraFEST assay). No cognate antigen is known for these TCRs. The Oncomine TCR Beta short-read assay sequenced DNA from cultured CD4+ T cells. TCRdb used MiXCR to reprocess the PCR reads, holding one entry per CDR3 protein. Of about 16,000 distinct CDR3 sequences in the sample, over 35% were seen once. The source was CD4+ T cells from blood, cultured in vitro, collected about 7 months after SARS-CoV-2 vaccination. The receptors originated from a human donor who had recovered from COVID-19.

The chain carries TRBV11-3 and TRBJ2-3; 8 nucleotides line up with TRBD1. The CDR3 contains 14 residues. Per the germline V gene, CDR1 is SGHNT and CDR2 is YENEEA. The J segment lost 5 bases and the V segment lost 5 bases, leaving 6 bases of the junction unmatched. CDR3 nucleotides: TGTGCCAGCAGCCCCGGGACAGGTGGAGATACGCAGTATTTT. Protein product: CASSPGTGGDTQYF.

The chain carries TRBV12-5 and TRBJ1-2, with 7 bases lining up with TRBD1. The CDR3 spans 12 residues. The J segment lost 5 bases and the V segment lost 9 bases, leaving 6 bases of the junction unmatched. CDR1 is LGHNT, CDR2 FRNRAP, per germline. CDR3 nucleotides: TGTGCTAGCTCAGGGGGGCTGTATGGCTACACCTTC. This encodes CASSGGLYGYTF.

The rearrangement links TRBV19 to TRBJ1-5; 9 bases match TRBD1. The junction had 10 bases not matched to a gene; V was cut back by 7 bases and J by 0 bases. Germline CDR1 is LNHDA and CDR2 is SQIVND (reference sequence). The CDR3 spans 17 residues. Here the CDR3 DNA reads TGTGCCAGTACCGGGACAGGGCGCTATTATAGCAATCAGCCCCAGCATTTT. Protein product: CASTGTGRYYSNQPQHF.